This T cell receptor beta chain came from a study of cytomegalovirus exposure and HLA in healthy donors. Study-wide background: The study placed approximately 80% of its approximately 400 genotyped donors in the Caucasian-associated ancestry cluster.

Whole-study findings and limits: In a later analysis, several top co-occurrence clusters appeared linked to parvovirus B19, influenza, CMV and Epstein-Barr virus. As a later analysis revealed, the rate of TCR association differed by HLA locus, with DRB1 most and HLA-C fewest. Later analysis found that TCR beta chains associated with HLA were more clonally expanded than other, equally common chains.

In the PCR, 60 Vbeta and 13 Jbeta primers were used. The protocol was immunoSEQ multiplex PCR, while the TCRdb copy is restricted to in-frame clones and leaves out a portion. The data show 90,000 to 95,000 clones, roughly four fifths seen once. Germline lookup yields CDR1 SGHDN and CDR2 FVKESK. V shed 1 base and J 1 base; nucleotides not matched to a gene: 12. The CDR3 runs to 18 residues. In the case of this clone: The antigen is undetermined.

The rearrangement links TRBV14 to TRBJ1-2, with 7 bases fitting TRBD1. Specimen: PBMCs. This TCR was sampled from a man between 25 and 39 years old in good health and CMV-seronegative. The CDR3 nucleotides are TGTGCCAGCAGCCAAGGCCATAGCAGGGGGGATATTAACTATGGCTACACCTTC. Translating gives CASSQGHSRGDINYGYTF.